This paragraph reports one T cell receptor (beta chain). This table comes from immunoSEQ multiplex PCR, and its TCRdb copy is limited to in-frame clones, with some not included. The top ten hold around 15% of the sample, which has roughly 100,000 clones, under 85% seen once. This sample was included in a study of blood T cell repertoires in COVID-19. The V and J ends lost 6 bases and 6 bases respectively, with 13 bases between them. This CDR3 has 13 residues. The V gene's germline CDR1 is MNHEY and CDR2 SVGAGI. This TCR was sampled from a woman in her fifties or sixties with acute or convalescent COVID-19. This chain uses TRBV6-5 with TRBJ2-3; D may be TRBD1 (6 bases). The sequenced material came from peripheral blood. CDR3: CASSLTDSDTQYF. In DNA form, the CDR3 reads TGTGCCAGCAGCCTTACGGACAGTGATACGCAGTATTTT.